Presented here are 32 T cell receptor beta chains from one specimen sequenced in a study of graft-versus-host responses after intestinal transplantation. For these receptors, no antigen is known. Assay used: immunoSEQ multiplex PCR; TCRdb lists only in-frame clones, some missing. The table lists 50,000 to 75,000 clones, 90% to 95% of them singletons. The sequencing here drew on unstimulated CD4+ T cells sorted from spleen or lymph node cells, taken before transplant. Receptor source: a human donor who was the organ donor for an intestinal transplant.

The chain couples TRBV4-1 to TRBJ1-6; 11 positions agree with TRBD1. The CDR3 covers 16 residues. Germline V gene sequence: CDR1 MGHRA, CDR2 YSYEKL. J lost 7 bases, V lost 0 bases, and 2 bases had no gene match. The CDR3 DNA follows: TGCGCCAGCAGCCAAGAGGGGACAGGGGGGAATTCACCCCTCCACTTT. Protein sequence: CASSQEGTGGNSPLHF.

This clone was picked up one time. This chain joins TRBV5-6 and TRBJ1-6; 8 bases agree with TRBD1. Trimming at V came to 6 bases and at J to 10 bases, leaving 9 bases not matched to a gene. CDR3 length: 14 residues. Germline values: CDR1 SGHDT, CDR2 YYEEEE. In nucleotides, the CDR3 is TGTGCCAGCACTCCCCGACAGGGGCAGTCACCCCTCCACTTT. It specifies CASTPRQGQSPLHF.

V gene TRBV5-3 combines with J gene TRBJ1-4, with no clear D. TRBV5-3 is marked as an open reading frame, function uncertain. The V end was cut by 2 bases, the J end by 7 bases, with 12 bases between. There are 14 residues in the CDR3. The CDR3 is CARSFCWGGEKLFF. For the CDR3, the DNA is TGTGCCAGAAGCTTTTGCTGGGGAGGTGAAAAACTGTTTTTT.

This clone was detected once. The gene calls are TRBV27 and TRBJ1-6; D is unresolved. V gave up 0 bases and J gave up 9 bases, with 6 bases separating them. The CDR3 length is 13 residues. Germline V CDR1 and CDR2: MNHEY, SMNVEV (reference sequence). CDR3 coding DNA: TGTGCCAGCAGTTTATCCCCTTTTTCACCCCTCCACTTT. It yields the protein CASSLSPFSPLHF.

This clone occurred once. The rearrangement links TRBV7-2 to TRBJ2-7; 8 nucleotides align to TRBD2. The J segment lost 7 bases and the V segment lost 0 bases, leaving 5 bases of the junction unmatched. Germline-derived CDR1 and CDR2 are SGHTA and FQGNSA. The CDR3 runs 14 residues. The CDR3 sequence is CASSLAAGGIEQYF. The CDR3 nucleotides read TGTGCCAGCAGCTTAGCGGCGGGGGGAATAGAGCAGTACTTC.

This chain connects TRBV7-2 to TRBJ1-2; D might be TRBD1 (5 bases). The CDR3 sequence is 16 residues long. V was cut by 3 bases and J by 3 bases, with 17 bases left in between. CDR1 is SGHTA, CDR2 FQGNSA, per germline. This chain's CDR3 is CASSLEGLKSYYGYTF. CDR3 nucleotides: TGTGCCAGCAGCTTGGAGGGGCTAAAATCCTACTATGGCTACACCTTC.

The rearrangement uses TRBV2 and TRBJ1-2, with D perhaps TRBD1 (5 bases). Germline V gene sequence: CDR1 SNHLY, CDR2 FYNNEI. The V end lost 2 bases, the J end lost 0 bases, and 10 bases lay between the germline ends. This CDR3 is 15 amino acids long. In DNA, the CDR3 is TGTGCCAGCAGTGAACGTGGGACCGCTAACTATGGCTACACCTTC. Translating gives CASSERGTANYGYTF.

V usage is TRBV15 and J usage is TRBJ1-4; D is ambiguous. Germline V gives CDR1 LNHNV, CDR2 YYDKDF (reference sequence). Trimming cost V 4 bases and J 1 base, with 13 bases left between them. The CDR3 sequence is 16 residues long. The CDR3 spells CATSKGSRRTNEKLFF. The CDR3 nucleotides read TGTGCCACCAGCAAGGGATCCCGACGAACTAATGAAAAACTGTTTTTT.

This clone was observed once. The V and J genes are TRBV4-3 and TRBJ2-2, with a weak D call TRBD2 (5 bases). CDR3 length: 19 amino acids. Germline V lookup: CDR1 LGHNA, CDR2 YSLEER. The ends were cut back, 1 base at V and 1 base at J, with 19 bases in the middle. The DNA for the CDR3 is TGCGCCAGCAGCCAAGTAGCGAAGACCTCCTGGGGGAACACCGGGGAGCTGTTTTTT. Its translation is CASSQVAKTSWGNTGELFF.

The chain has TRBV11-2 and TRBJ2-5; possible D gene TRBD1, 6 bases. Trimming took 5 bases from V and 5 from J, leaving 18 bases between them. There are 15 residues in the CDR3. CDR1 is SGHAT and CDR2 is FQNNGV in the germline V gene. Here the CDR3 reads CASSPTTGSIETQYF. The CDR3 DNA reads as TGTGCCAGCAGCCCTACCACAGGGAGTATCGAGACCCAGTACTTC.

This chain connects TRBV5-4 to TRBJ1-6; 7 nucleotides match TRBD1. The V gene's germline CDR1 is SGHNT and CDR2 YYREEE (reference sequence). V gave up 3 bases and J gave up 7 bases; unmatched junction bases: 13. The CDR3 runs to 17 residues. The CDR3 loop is CASSSSIDRGRNSPLHF. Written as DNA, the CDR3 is TGTGCCAGCAGCTCCTCCATAGATAGGGGGCGGAATTCACCCCTCCACTTT.

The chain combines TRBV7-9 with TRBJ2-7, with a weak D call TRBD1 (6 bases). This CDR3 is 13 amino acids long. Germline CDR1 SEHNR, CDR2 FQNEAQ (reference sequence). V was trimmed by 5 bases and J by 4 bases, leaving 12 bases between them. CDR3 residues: CASSPLRGYEQYF. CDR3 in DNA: TGTGCCAGCAGCCCACTCAGGGGTTACGAGCAGTACTTC.

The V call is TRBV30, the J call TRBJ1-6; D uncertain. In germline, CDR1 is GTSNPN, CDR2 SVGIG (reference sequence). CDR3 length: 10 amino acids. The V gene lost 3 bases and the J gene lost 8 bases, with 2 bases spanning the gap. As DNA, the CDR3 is TGTGCCTGGAGACATTCACCCCTCCACTTT. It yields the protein CAWRHSPLHF.

CDR3 sequence reads: CASSIGGQGHQPQHF. DNA for the CDR3: TGTGCCAGTAGTATAGGGGGACAGGGGCACCAGCCCCAGCATTTT. The gene calls are TRBV19 and TRBJ1-5, with 10 bases lining up with TRBD1. With 1 base clipped from V and 7 bases from J, the junction kept 4 bases outside the gene matches. The CDR3 is 15 residues long. CDR1 and CDR2 from the germline V gene are LNHDA and SQIVND (reference sequence).

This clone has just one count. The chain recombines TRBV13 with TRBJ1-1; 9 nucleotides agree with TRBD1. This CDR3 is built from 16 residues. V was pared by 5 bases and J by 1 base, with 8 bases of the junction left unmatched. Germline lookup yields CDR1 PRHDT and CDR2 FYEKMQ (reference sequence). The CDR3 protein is CASSGGDRAKNTEAFF. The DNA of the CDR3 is TGTGCCAGCAGCGGGGGGGACAGGGCTAAGAACACTGAAGCTTTCTTT.

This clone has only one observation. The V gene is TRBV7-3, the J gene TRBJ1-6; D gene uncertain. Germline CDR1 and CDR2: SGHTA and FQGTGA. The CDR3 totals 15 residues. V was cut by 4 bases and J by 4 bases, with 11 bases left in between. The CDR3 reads CASSSDGWYNSPLHF. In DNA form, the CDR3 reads TGTGCCAGCAGCTCGGACGGCTGGTATAATTCACCCCTCCACTTT.

CDR3 protein: CASSANYGYTF. DNA for the CDR3: TGTGCCAGCAGTGCCAACTATGGCTACACCTTC. V usage is TRBV2 and J usage is TRBJ1-2; the D is unclear. The CDR3 runs to 11 residues. Germline V CDR1 and CDR2: SNHLY, FYNNEI. The V end lost 4 bases, the J end lost 2 bases, and 2 bases lay between the germline ends.

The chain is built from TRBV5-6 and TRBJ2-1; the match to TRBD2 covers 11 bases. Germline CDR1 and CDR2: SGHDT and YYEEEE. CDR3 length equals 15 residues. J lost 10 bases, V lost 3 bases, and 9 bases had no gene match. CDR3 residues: CASSSSGGPLWEQFF. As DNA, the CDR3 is TGTGCCAGCAGCTCTAGCGGGGGGCCCCTTTGGGAGCAGTTCTTC.

The CDR3 DNA follows: TGTGCCGCACAGGGGGCTTATAATTCACCCCTCCACTTT. This encodes CAAQGAYNSPLHF. The gene calls are TRBV10-3 and TRBJ1-6; 9 bases match TRBD1. Germline lookup yields CDR1 ENHRY and CDR2 SYGVKD. The CDR3 consists of 13 residues. The ends lost 11 bases at V and 4 bases at J; junction bases unmatched: 3.

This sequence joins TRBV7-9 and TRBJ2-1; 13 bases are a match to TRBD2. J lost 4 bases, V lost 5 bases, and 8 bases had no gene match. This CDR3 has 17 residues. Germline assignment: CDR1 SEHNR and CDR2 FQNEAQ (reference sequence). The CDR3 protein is CASSPRLAGGQYNEQFF. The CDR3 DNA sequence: TGTGCCAGCAGCCCAAGACTAGCGGGGGGCCAGTACAATGAGCAGTTCTTC. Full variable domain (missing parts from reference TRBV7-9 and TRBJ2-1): DTGVSQNPRHKITKRGQNVTFRCDPISEHNRLYWYRQTLGQGPEFLTYFQNEAQLEKSRLLSDRFSAERPKGSFSTLEIQRTEQGDSAMYLCASSPRLAGGQYNEQFFGPGTRLTVL.

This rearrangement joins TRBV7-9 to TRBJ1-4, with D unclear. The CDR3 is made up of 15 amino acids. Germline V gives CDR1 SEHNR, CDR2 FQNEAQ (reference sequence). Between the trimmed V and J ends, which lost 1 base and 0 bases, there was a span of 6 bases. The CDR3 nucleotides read TGTGCCAGCAGCTTAGAATACGCAACTAATGAAAAACTGTTTTTT. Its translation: CASSLEYATNEKLFF.

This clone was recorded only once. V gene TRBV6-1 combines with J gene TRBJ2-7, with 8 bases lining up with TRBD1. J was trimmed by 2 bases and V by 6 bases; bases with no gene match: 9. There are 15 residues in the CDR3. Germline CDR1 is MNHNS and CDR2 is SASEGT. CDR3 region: CASSWVGTGPYEQYF. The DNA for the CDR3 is TGTGCCAGCAGCTGGGTGGGGACAGGACCCTACGAGCAGTACTTC.

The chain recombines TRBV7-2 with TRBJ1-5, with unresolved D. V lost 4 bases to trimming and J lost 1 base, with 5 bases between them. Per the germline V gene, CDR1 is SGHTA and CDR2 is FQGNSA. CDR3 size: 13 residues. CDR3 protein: CASSWVSNQPQHF. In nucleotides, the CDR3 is TGTGCCAGCAGCTGGGTCAGCAATCAGCCCCAGCATTTT.

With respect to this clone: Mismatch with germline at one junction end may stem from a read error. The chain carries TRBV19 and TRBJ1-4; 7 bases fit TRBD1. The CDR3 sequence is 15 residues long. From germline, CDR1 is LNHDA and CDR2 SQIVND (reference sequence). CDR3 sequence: CASRPRGTTNEKLFF. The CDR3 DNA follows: TGTGCCAGTAGACCCAGGGGGACAACCAATGAAAAACTGTTTTTT.

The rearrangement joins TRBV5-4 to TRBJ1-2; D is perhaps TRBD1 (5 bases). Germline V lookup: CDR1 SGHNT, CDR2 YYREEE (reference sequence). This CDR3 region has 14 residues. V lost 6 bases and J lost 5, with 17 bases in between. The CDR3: CASTYQAGRYGYTF. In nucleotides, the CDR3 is TGTGCCAGCACCTATCAGGCAGGGCGATATGGCTACACCTTC.

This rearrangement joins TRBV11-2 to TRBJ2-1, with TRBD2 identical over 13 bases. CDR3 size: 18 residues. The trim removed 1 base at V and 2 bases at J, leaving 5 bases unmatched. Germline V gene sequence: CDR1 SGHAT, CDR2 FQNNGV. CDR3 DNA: TGTGCCAGCAGCTTAGGACTAGCGGGGGGTCTCCCCTACAATGAGCAGTTCTTC. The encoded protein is CASSLGLAGGLPYNEQFF.

CDR3 region: CASRQYYEQYF. The CDR3 coding sequence is TGTGCCAGCAGACAATACTACGAGCAGTACTTC. This chain uses TRBV11-3 with TRBJ2-7; D call uncertain. Germline CDR1 SGHNT, CDR2 YENEEA. The length of the CDR3 is 11 residues. V was cut by 6 bases and J by 3 bases, with 6 bases left in between.

The CDR3 DNA reads as TGTGCCAGCAGCAGAGAAGGGAAACAGCCCCAGCATTTT. Protein: CASSREGKQPQHF. The rearrangement uses TRBV27 and TRBJ1-5; D unclear. This CDR3 spans 13 amino acids. Germline V CDR1 and CDR2: MNHEY, SMNVEV (reference sequence). Between the trimmed V and J ends, which lost 6 bases and 7 bases, there was a span of 13 bases.

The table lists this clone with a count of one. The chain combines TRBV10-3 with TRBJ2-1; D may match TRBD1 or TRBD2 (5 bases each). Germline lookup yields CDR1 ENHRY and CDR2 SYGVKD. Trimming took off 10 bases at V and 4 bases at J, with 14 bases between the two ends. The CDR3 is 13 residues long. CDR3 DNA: TGTGCCACCCTTGAGGGGCTTTACAATGAGCAGTTCTTC. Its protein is CATLEGLYNEQFF.

The DNA of the CDR3 is TGTGCTAGTGGTTTGGAAGAGGGCAATTCACCCCTCCACTTT. It translates to CASGLEEGNSPLHF. The V gene is TRBV12-5, the J gene TRBJ1-6; D is unresolved. The CDR3 runs to 14 residues. Germline lookup yields CDR1 LGHNT and CDR2 FRNRAP. V lost 1 base, J lost 7 bases, and 8 bases lay in between.

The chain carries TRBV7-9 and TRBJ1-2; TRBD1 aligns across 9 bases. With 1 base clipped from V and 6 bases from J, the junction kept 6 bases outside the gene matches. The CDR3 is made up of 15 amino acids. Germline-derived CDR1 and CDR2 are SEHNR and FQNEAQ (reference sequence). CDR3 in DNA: TGTGCCAGCAGCTTAGGGGACAGGGAGTCGGATGGCTACACCTTC. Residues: CASSLGDRESDGYTF.

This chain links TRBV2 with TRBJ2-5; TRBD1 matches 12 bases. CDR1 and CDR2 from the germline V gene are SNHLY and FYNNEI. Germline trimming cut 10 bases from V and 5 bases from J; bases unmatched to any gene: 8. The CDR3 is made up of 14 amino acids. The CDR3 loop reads CATTGTGGFETQYF. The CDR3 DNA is TGTGCCACTACCGGGACAGGGGGCTTCGAGACCCAGTACTTC.